The 19 T cell receptor beta chains given below trace back to one sample, sequenced in a study of chemoradiotherapy in HPV16-positive cancers. Produced via immunoSEQ multiplex PCR; TCRdb's table is partial and in-frame only. The sample has about 5,000 clones, about 85% seen once. The specimen was tumor tissue, collected from a patient who underwent chemoradiotherapy. These TCRs come from a human donor with HPV-associated anogenital cancer.

V gene TRBV7-2 combines with J gene TRBJ2-1; 8 bases line up with TRBD1. CDR3 length: 14 amino acids. The J segment lost 8 bases and the V segment lost 5 bases, leaving 8 bases of the junction unmatched. CDR1 and CDR2 from the germline V gene are SGHTA and FQGNSA. The chain's CDR3 is CASSLRQGSDEQFF. The CDR3 DNA follows: TGTGCCAGCAGCCTGAGACAGGGGTCGGATGAGCAGTTCTTC.

This clone has a single count. The chain links TRBV7-9 to TRBJ1-2; D ambiguous. This CDR3 region has 13 residues. Germline CDR1 is SEHNR and CDR2 is FQNEAQ (reference sequence). V lost 7 bases, J lost 2 bases, and 11 bases lay in between. CDR3 DNA: TGTGCCAGCACCCGGACGGCCAACTATGGCTACACCTTC. Its translation is CASTRTANYGYTF.

The chain recombines TRBV7-7 with TRBJ2-7, with TRBD2 identical over 8 bases. V gave up 5 bases and J gave up 2 bases; unmatched junction bases: 8. Germline V CDR1 and CDR2: SSHAT, FNYEAQ (reference sequence). The CDR3 runs 15 residues. CDR3 in DNA: TGTGCCAGCAGCCCCGGGGTAGCGGGACCCTACGAGCAGTACTTC. It encodes CASSPGVAGPYEQYF.

The genes are TRBV15 and TRBJ2-7; D not certain. This CDR3 has 16 residues. Germline V gene data show CDR1 as LNHNV and CDR2 as YYDKDF (reference sequence). V gave up 0 bases and J gave up 5 bases, with 17 bases separating them. CDR3 region: CATSRDGLRLSHEQYF. CDR3 coding DNA: TGTGCCACCAGCAGAGATGGTTTGCGGCTCAGCCACGAGCAGTACTTC.

The chain recombines TRBV5-1 with TRBJ2-4; 8 nucleotides line up with TRBD1. The CDR3 covers 12 residues. Per the germline V gene, CDR1 is SGHRS and CDR2 is YFSETQ. The junction had 1 base not matched to a gene; V was cut back by 5 bases and J by 6 bases. The CDR3 protein is CASSGQGNIQYF. The CDR3 DNA is TGCGCCAGCAGTGGACAGGGAAACATTCAGTACTTC.

This clone was observed a single time. The V gene is TRBV11-2, the J gene TRBJ2-2; D remains unclear. Germline CDR1 is SGHAT and CDR2 is FQNNGV. Trimming shortened V by 1 base and J by 2 bases, and 8 bases separated the two germline ends. The CDR3 is 15 residues long. CDR3 DNA: TGTGCCAGCAGCTTAGGCAGTTTTAACACCGGGGAGCTGTTTTTT. It translates to CASSLGSFNTGELFF.

By frequency in the sample, this clone is large. This sequence joins TRBV28 and TRBJ2-3; 10 bases are shared with TRBD1. The CDR3 is made up of 14 amino acids. V trimming: 2 bases; J trimming: 6 bases; junction bases outside the gene matches: 2. Germline CDR1 MDHEN, CDR2 SYDVKM. CDR3 amino acids: CASSLDRGLDTQYF. CDR3 coding DNA: TGTGCCAGCAGTTTAGACAGGGGGCTGGATACGCAGTATTTT.

The chain couples TRBV7-9 to TRBJ2-7; D possibly uses TRBD1 or TRBD2 (5 bases each). The length of the CDR3 is 14 residues. V dropped 0 bases and J dropped 2 bases, with 8 bases sitting between them. Per germline, CDR1 SEHNR and CDR2 FQNEAQ (reference sequence). CDR3 region: CASSLAGEPYEQYF. DNA for the CDR3: TGTGCCAGCAGCTTAGCAGGGGAGCCCTACGAGCAGTACTTC.

This rearrangement joins TRBV5-1 to TRBJ2-5; either TRBD1 or TRBD2 may fit D (7 bases each). This CDR3 is 14 amino acids long. Germline assignment: CDR1 SGHRS and CDR2 YFSETQ. V lost 0 bases to trimming and J lost 3 bases, with 9 bases between them. CDR3 in amino acids: CASSLAGGEETQYF. CDR3 sequence (DNA): TGCGCCAGCAGCTTGGCAGGGGGGGAAGAGACCCAGTACTTC.

This clone was seen more than once but under ten times. The gene calls are TRBV7-9 and TRBJ2-5, with TRBD2 matching over 7 bases. The germline V gene encodes CDR1 SEHNR and CDR2 FQNEAQ (reference sequence). The CDR3 loop spans 13 amino acids. J was trimmed by 6 bases and V by 8 bases; bases with no gene match: 9. DNA for the CDR3: TGTGCCAGCGTTCGAGGGGAGGGGAAGACCCAGTACTTC. Translating gives CASVRGEGKTQYF.

J is TRBJ2-3 and V is TRBV19; D unclear. CDR3 length: 13 residues. V shed 2 bases and J shed 4 bases, with 7 bases lying between them. The germline V gene encodes CDR1 LNHDA and CDR2 SQIVND (reference sequence). Here the CDR3 DNA reads TGTGCCAGTAGTATAACTTCCGCAGATACGCAGTATTTT. Protein: CASSITSADTQYF.

This sequence joins TRBV19 and TRBJ2-5; D perhaps matches TRBD1 (6 bases). V dropped 4 bases and J dropped 5 bases, with 14 bases sitting between them. CDR1 and CDR2 (germline): LNHDA, SQIVND (reference sequence). This CDR3 region has 14 residues. CDR3 residues: CASSTTGTSETQYF. The CDR3 bases are TGTGCCAGTAGTACTACCGGGACATCGGAGACCCAGTACTTC.

This chain connects TRBV10-3 to TRBJ2-2, with D perhaps TRBD1 (6 bases). This CDR3 comprises 14 residues. The V end lost 11 bases, the J end lost 7 bases, and 20 bases lay between the germline ends. Germline loops: CDR1 ENHRY, CDR2 SYGVKD. In nucleotides, the CDR3 is TGTGCCGCTCAACAGGGCCGGAATGACGGGGAGCTGTTTTTT. Residues: CAAQQGRNDGELFF.

The V call is TRBV19, the J call TRBJ2-2, with 7 nucleotides matching TRBD2. Germline loops: CDR1 LNHDA, CDR2 SQIVND (reference sequence). V gave up 7 bases and J gave up 6 bases; unmatched junction bases: 14. There are 16 residues in the CDR3. CDR3 bases: TGTGCCAGTACCTTCCCAAGTGGTGCGGGGGCCGGGGAGCTGTTTTTT. This encodes CASTFPSGAGAGELFF.

The chain couples TRBV11-1 to TRBJ2-5, with D hard to call. V lost 5 bases and J lost 1, with 17 bases in between. Germline CDR1 is SGHAT and CDR2 is FQDESV (reference sequence). This CDR3 region has 16 residues. The CDR3 nucleotides are TGTGCCAGCAGCCCCCGACGCGCCGCAAGCCAAGAGACCCAGTACTTC. It yields the protein CASSPRRAASQETQYF. Variable domain in full (rest from reference TRBV11-1 and TRBJ2-5): EAEVAQSPRYKITEKSQAVAFWCDPISGHATLYWYRQILGQGPELLVQFQDESVVDDSQLPKDRFSAERLKGVDSTLKIQPAELGDSAMYLCASSPRRAASQETQYFGPGTRLLVL.

V is TRBV7-9 and J is TRBJ2-1; 7 nucleotides agree with TRBD1. This CDR3 is 15 amino acids long. V shed 0 bases, J shed 6 bases, and the junction held 5 bases outside the gene matches. Germline CDR1 is SEHNR and CDR2 is FQNEAQ (reference sequence). The CDR3 DNA reads as TGTGCCAGCAGCTTAGCGCCGTCAGGGGGCAATGAGCAGTTCTTC. It codes for CASSLAPSGGNEQFF.

In its sample, this clone was seen a few times. This chain uses TRBV6-6 with TRBJ2-1; D gene uncertain. This CDR3 has 14 residues. Looked up from germline, CDR1 is MNHNY and CDR2 is SVGAGI (reference sequence). Trimming cost V 3 bases and J 8 bases, with 14 bases left between them. CDR3: CASSYNAQADEQFF. CDR3 bases: TGTGCCAGCAGTTATAATGCCCAGGCCGATGAGCAGTTCTTC.

The chain combines TRBV25-1 with TRBJ2-5; D is unresolved. The CDR3 totals 8 residues. Germline V CDR1 and CDR2: MGHDK, SYGVNS. The chain's CDR3 is CPEETQYF. In DNA form, the CDR3 reads TGTCCGGAAGAGACCCAGTACTTC.

The chain recombines TRBV14 with TRBJ2-4; weak D call: TRBD1 (6 bases). Trimming removed 4 bases from V and 0 bases from J, with 13 bases in between. Germline-derived CDR1 and CDR2 are SGHDN and FVKESK. The length of the CDR3 is 16 residues. Here the CDR3 reads CASSPTGTLAKNIQYF. In nucleotides, the CDR3 is TGTGCCAGCAGCCCCACCGGGACATTAGCCAAAAACATTCAGTACTTC.